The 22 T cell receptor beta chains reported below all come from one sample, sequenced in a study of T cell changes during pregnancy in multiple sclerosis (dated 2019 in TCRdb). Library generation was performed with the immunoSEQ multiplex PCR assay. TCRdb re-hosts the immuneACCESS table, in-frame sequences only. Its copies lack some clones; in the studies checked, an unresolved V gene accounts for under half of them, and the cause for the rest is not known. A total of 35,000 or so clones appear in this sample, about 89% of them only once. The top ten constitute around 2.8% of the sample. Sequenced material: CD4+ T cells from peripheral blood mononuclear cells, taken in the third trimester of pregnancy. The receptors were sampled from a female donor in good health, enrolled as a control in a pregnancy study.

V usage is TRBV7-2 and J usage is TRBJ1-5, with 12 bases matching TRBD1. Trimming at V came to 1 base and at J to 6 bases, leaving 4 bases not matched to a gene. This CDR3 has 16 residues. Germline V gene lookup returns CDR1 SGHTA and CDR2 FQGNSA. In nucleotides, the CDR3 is TGTGCCAGCAGCTTAGATTTGGGACAGGGGGCTCAGCCCCAGCATTTT. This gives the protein CASSLDLGQGAQPQHF.

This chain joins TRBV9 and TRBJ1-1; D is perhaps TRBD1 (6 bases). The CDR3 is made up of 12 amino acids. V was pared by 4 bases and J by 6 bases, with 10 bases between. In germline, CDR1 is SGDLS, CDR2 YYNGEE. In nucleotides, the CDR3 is TGTGCCAGCAGCTTACAGGGAGCTGAAGCTTTCTTT. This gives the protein CASSLQGAEAFF.

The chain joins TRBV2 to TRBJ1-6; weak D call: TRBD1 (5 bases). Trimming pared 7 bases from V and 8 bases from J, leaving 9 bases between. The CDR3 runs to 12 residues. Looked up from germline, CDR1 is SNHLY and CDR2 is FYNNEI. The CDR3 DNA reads TGTGCCAGCATGGGGGGGGATTCACCCCTCCACTTT. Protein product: CASMGGDSPLHF.

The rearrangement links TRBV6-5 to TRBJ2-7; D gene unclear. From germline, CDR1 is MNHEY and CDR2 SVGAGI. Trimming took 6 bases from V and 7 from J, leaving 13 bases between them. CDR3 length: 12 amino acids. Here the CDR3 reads CASRNPSREQYF. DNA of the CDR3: TGTGCCAGCAGAAACCCCTCCAGGGAGCAGTACTTC.

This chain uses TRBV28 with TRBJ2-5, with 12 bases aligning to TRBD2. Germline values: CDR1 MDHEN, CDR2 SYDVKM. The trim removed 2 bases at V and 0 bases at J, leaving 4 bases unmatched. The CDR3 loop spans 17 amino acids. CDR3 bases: TGTGCCAGCAGTTTACTAGCGGGGGGGATTTACCAAGAGACCCAGTACTTC. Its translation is CASSLLAGGIYQETQYF.

The CDR3 protein is CASSQEHRNTIYF. CDR3 in DNA: TGTGCCAGCAGCCAAGAGCACAGAAACACCATATATTTT. The V call is TRBV4-2, the J call TRBJ1-3; D uncertain. Germline loops: CDR1 LGHNA, CDR2 YNFKEQ. The CDR3 extends over 13 amino acids. The germline V and J ends were trimmed by 0 bases and 5 bases, with 5 bases remaining between them.

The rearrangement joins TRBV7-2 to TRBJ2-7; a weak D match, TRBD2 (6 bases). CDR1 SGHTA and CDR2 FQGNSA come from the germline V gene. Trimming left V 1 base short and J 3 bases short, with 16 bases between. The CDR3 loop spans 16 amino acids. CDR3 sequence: CASSLGVGGESYEQYF. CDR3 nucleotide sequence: TGTGCCAGCAGCTTAGGGGTTGGCGGGGAGAGCTACGAGCAGTACTTC.

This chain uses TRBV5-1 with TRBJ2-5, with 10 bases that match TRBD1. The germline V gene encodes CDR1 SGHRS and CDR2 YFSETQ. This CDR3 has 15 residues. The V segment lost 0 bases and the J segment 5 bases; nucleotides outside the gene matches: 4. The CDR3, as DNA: TGCGCCAGCAGCTTGGCCGACAGGGGGCGGGAGACCCAGTACTTC. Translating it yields CASSLADRGRETQYF.

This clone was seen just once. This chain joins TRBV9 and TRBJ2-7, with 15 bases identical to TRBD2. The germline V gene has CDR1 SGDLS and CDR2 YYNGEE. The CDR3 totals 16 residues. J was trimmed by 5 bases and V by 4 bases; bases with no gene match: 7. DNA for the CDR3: TGTGCCAGCAGCCGGACTAGCGGGAGGGTGAGGAACGAGCAGTACTTC. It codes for CASSRTSGRVRNEQYF.

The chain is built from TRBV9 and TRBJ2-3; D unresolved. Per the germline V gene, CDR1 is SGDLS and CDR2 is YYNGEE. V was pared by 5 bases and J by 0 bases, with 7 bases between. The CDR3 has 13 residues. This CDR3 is CASRPSSTDTQYF. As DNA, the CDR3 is TGTGCCAGCAGGCCTAGTAGCACAGATACGCAGTATTTT.

Here the CDR3 reads CASSFRGGSSTDTQYF. CDR3 nucleotide sequence: TGTGCCAGCAGTTTTCGGGGGGGCTCTAGCACAGATACGCAGTATTTT. This rearrangement joins TRBV28 to TRBJ2-3; 8 bases line up with TRBD2. V gave up 3 bases and J gave up 0 bases; unmatched junction bases: 5. The CDR3 runs 16 residues. Germline V CDR1 and CDR2: MDHEN, SYDVKM.

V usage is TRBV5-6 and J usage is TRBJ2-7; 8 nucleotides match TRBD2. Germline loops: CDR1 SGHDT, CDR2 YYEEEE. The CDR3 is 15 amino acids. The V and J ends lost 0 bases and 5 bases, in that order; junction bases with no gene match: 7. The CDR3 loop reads CASSLAGTSGDEQYF. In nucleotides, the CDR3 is TGTGCCAGCAGCTTGGCCGGGACTAGTGGAGACGAGCAGTACTTC.

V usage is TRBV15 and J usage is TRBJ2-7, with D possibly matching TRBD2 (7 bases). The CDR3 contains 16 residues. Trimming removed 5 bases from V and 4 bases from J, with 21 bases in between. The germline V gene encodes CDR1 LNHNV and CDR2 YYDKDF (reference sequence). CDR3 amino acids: CATSVGGGGRRYEQYF. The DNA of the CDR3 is TGTGCCACCAGCGTGGGGGGGGGCGGGAGACGGTACGAGCAGTACTTC. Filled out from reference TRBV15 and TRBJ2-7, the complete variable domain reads DAMVIQNPRYQVTQFGKPVTLSCSQTLNHNVMYWYQQKSSQAPKLLFHYYDKDFNNEADTPDNFQSRRPNTSFCFLDIRSPGLGDTAMYLCATSVGGGGRRYEQYFGPGTRLTVT.

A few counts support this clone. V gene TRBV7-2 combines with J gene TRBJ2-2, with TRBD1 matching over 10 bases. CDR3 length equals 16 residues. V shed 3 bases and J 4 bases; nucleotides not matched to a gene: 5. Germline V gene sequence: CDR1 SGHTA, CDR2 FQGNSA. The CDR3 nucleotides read TGTGCCAGCAGCTTCGGGACAGGGGTGGCCACCGGGGAGCTGTTTTTT. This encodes CASSFGTGVATGELFF.

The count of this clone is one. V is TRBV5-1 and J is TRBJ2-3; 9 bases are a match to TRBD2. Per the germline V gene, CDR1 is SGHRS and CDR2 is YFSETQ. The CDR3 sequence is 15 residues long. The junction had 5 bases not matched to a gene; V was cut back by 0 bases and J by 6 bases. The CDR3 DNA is TGCGCCAGCAGCTTGGACCTAGCGGGGTCCGATACGCAGTATTTT. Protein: CASSLDLAGSDTQYF.

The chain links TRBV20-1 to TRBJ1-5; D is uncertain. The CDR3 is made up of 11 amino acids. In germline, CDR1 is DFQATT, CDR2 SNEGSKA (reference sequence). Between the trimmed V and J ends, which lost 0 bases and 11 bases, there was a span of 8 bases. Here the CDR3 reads CSARDRRAQHF. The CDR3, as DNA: TGCAGTGCTAGAGATCGGAGGGCCCAGCATTTT.

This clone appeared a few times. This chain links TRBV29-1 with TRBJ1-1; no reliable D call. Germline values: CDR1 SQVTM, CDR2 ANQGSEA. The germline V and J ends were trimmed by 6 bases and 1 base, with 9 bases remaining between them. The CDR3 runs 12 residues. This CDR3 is CSVQQWNTEAFF. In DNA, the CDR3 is TGCAGCGTACAACAGTGGAACACTGAAGCTTTCTTT. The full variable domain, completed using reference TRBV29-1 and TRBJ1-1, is SAVISQKPSRDICQRGTSLTIQCQVDSQVTMMFWYRQQPGQSLTLIATANQGSEATYESGFVIDKFPISRPNLTFSTLTVSNMSPEDSSIYLCSVQQWNTEAFFGQGTRLTVV.

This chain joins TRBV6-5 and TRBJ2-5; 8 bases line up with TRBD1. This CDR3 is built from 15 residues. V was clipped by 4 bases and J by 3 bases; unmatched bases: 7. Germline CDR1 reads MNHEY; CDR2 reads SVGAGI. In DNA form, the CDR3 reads TGTGCCAGCAGTTCGGACAGGGCCTCTGAAGAGACCCAGTACTTC. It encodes CASSSDRASEETQYF.

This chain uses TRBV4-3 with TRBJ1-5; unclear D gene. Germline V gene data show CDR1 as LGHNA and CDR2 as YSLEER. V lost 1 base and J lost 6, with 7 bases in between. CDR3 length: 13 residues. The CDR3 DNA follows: TGCGCCAGCAGCCAAGGTCGGGGTCAGCCCCAGCATTTT. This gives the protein CASSQGRGQPQHF.

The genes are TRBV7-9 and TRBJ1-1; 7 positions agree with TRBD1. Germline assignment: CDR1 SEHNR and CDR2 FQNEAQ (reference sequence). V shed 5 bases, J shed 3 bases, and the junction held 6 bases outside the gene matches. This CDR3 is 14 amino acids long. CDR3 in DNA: TGTGCCAGCAGCCTAGGGACAGTGGACACTGAAGCTTTCTTT. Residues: CASSLGTVDTEAFF.

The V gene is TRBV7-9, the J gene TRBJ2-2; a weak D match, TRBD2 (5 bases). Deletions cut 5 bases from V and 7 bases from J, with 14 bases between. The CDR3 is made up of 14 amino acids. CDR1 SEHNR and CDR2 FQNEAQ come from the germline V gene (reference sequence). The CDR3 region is CASSKLELRGELFF. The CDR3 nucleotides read TGTGCCAGCAGCAAACTAGAGCTTCGCGGGGAGCTGTTTTTT.

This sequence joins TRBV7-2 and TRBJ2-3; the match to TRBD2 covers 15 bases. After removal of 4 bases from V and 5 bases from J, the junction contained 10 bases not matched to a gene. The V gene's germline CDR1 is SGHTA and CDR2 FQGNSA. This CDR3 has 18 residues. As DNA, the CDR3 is TGTGCCAGCAGCTCGACTGGGACTAGCGGGGGGTTTGGAGATACGCAGTATTTT. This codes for CASSSTGTSGGFGDTQYF.